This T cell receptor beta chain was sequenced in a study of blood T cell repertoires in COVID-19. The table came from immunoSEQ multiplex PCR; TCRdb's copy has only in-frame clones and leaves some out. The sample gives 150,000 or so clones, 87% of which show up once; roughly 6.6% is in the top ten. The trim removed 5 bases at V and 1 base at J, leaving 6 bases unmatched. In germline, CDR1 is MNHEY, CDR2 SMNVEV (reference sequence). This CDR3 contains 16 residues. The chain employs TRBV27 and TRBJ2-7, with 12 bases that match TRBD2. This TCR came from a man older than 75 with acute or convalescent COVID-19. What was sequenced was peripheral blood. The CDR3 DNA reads TGTGCCAGCAGTCCCGTCGGGACTAGCGGGTCCTACGAGCAGTACTTC. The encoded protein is CASSPVGTSGSYEQYF.